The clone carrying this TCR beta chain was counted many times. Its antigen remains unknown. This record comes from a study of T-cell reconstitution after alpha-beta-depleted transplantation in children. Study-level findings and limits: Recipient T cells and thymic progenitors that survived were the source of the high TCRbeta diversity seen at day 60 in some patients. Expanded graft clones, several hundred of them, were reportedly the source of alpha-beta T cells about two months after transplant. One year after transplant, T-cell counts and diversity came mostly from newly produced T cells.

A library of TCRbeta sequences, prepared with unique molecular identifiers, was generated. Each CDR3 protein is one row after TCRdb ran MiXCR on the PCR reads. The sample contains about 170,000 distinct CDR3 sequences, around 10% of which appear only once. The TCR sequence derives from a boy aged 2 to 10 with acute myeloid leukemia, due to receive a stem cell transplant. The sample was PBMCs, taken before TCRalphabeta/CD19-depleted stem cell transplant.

Here the CDR3 DNA reads TGTGCCAGCACCTCCCTCCCCAGCCATCAGCCCCAGCATTTT. Translated, it gives CASTSLPSHQPQHF. The V call is TRBV12-3 or TRBV12-4, the J call TRBJ1-5; the D is unclear. This CDR3 has 14 residues. V was clipped by 7 bases and J by 5 bases, with 15 bases between them.